This T cell receptor beta chain came from a study of blood T cell repertoires in COVID-19. In its sample, this clone was seen a few times. Clones were read by immunoSEQ multiplex PCR, and TCRdb kept only the in-frame ones, dropping some. The sample lists around 340,000 clones, around 88% occurring once. The CDR3 has 16 residues. Sequencing used peripheral blood. The clonotype comes from a woman aged 60-75 years with COVID-19, enrolled during active disease. The chain links TRBV21-1 to TRBJ2-7; the table's D gene call, TRBD1, was not cross checked with the DNA. TRBV21-1 is listed as a pseudogene. This CDR3 is CASSIIRGQGTYEQYF. The DNA of the CDR3 is TGTGCCAGCAGCATAATAAGAGGACAGGGAACCTACGAGCAGTACTTC.